This record concerns one TCR beta chain sequence. What this receptor recognizes is not known. No much larger clone exists at a distance of one base, and base qualities are not known. This specimen belongs to a study of blood T cell repertoires in COVID-19 (dated by TCRdb to 2020 to 2022). Notes on the research overall: Samples from collaborators originated in the United States, Italy and Spain and spanned both the acute and convalescent phases of COVID-19. The material from the prospective study consisted of cDNA or gDNA derived from T cells, B-cell-depleted T cells, or PBMCs. Subjects who had been exposed to COVID-19, were actively infected with it, or had recovered from it provided the deeply sampled blood TCRbeta repertoires that made up the dataset. A freely available public database, intended as a resource for researchers studying the immune response to SARS-CoV-2, is where the repertoires were released. The samples were drawn from two sources: the first 160 participants of the ongoing ImmuneRACE study, and 1,254 subjects contributed by 6 global collaborators. Nearly every sample came with metadata listing a de-identified subject ID, COVID-19 status, age in years and sex. Where HLA class I and class II types were available, the types were taken from metadata supplied by the sample provider, not from assay-based typing. General conclusions and limits of the study: Clinical and demographic metadata were provided uncurated, with the amount varying by source and participant.

The CDR3 runs 12 residues from the cysteine to the phenylalanine. Only CDR3 DNA is held: 36 bases, read in frame from base 1. The germline V gene specifies SQVTM as CDR1 and ANQGSEA as CDR2. The trim is 1 base for V and 6 bases for J, with a gap of 9 bases between the germline ends. Samples from volunteer blood donors who had recovered from COVID-19 were contributed by a second Seattle source. Each collaborating institution followed its own protocols to collect whole blood in K2EDTA tubes. For TCRbeta analysis, collaborators shipped samples in one of three forms: frozen whole blood, isolated PBMCs, or DNA extracted from either of those sample types. TCRbeta CDR3 regions were amplified from genomic DNA by means of the immunoSEQ Assay, a bias-controlled multiplex PCR. The authors' pipeline ran thus. The number of nucleated cells in each sample was estimated by amplification of reference gene primers within the assay. To quantify the absolute abundance of each unique TCRbeta CDR3 rearrangement, sequence reads were collapsed and filtered. Productive Simpson clonality was computed per sample as the square root of Simpson's diversity index over productive rearrangements. TCRdb holds this immuneACCESS table with in-frame rearrangements only. Some clones are missing; in checked studies, unresolved V genes explain under half, and the rest has no known cause. V and J calls and clone size are given by that table; D and trimming were obtained from the DNA. This sample lists more than 250,000 clones; about 90% were detected once. The ten largest clones take up less than 2.5% of the sample.

Material for sequencing was peripheral blood. This receptor was identified in a woman under 40 who had recovered from COVID-19. The chain links TRBV29-1 with TRBJ1-1; TRBD1 might be the D gene, on 5 matching bases. The CDR3 here reads CSVEGQGSEAFF. In nucleotides, the sequence is TGCAGCGTTGAAGGGCAGGGCTCTGAAGCTTTCTTT.